The rows below give T cell receptor beta chains drawn from one sample of a study of blood T cell repertoires in COVID-19. Produced via immunoSEQ multiplex PCR; TCRdb's table is partial and in-frame only. This table has about 170,000 clones, about 74% appearing once. The material sequenced was peripheral blood. These receptors were obtained from a man between 60 and 70 years old with acute or convalescent COVID-19. CDR3s leave out the opening cysteine and the closing phenylalanine or tryptophan.

J gene,V gene,CDR3 protein
TRBJ1-1,TRBV5-6,ASSSGDTEAF
TRBJ1-2,TRBV29-1,SVPTGGAGVYGYT
TRBJ1-5,TRBV7-7,ASDRDQGWKGNQPQH
TRBJ2-1,TRBV24-1,ATSDLSGGDPYNEQF
TRBJ2-3,TRBV6-5,ASSPGADTQY
TRBJ2-5,TRBV2,ASSVQDPTQY
TRBJ2-5,TRBV10-1,ASSPGRETQY
TRBJ2-1,TRBV7-7,ASSPAGGMEQF
TRBJ2-5,TRBV7-8,ASSLNTQETQY
TRBJ1-5,TRBV5-8,ASSLRAGTNPNQPQH
TRBJ1-5,TRBV6-1,ASSEFSQPQH
TRBJ1-2,TRBV6-5,ATDTGSNYGYT
TRBJ1-1,TRBV28,ASSSPVAGSGKDTEAF
TRBJ1-2,TRBV6-5,ASSYSITADYGYT
TRBJ2-1,TRBV30,AWSMTSGGTYNEQF
TRBJ1-1,TRBV4-1,ASSLLDRDTEAF
TRBJ2-1,TRBV5-1,ASSFSTGNEQF
TRBJ2-2,TRBV25-1,ASSELVGGSGELF
TRBJ1-1,TRBV6-5,ASSYSTGGSYTEAF
TRBJ1-4,TRBV5-1,ASSFATGAEKLF
TRBJ2-3,TRBV7-3,ASSLTPSGGLTDTQY
TRBJ1-2,TRBV25-1,ASRSDRGLSYT
TRBJ1-2,TRBV28,ASSSLTGGTGAGYT
TRBJ1-1,TRBV2,ARRGQTEAF
TRBJ1-5,TRBV4-1,ASSRSPGQGAGNQPQH
TRBJ1-2,TRBV5-8,ASSQPTSNYGYT
TRBJ2-7,TRBV6-5,ASSLGTVSEQY
TRBJ1-6,TRBV10-3,AISQDSVNSPLH
TRBJ2-3,TRBV6-5,ASSYGRGATDTQY
TRBJ2-1,TRBV9,ASSDTGQGEGEQF
TRBJ2-7,TRBV5-6,ASSYGGGEQY
TRBJ2-1,TRBV5-6,ASSLIGGGANEQF
TRBJ1-4,TRBV9,ASSAIGQGGEKLF
TRBJ1-2,TRBV11-2,ASSPSAGILNYGYT
TRBJ2-5,TRBV6-1,ASSETLAGGPGTQY
TRBJ1-5,TRBV10-3,AISESGTGVNQPQH
TRBJ1-6,TRBV7-2,ASSPHRVNSPLH
TRBJ1-2,TRBV18,ASSPVRGTGYT
TRBJ2-3,TRBV5-5,ASSLGGGGTDTQY
TRBJ1-3,TRBV5-6,ASSFGTASGNTIY
TRBJ1-5,TRBV20-1,SASHGAANQPQH
TRBJ1-2,TRBV27,ASSLSGTTRGYT